This TCR beta chain is from a study of T cell responses to AZD1222 COVID-19 vaccine. Study background: Pooled in the analysis were second doses at about 4 or about 12 weeks. Study-level results: It was only a handful of AZD1222 recipients who were seropositive at baseline. Clonal diversity was possibly underestimated; the donors were predominantly white British and more often female. Across spike, vaccine-associated CD4 TCRs were found, dominant at 160-218 and 743-854.

Turning to this clone: What it binds is unknown. One end of the junction fails to match germline, which may point to a read error.

Assay: immunoSEQ multiplex PCR; the TCRdb copy retains only in-frame clones and omits some. The sample lists more than 110,000 clones, more than 85% occurring once. Per germline, CDR1 MGHDK and CDR2 SYGVNS. The CDR3 totals 16 residues. Sequencing used peripheral blood, obtained on day 0 of AZD1222 vaccination. The V gene is TRBV25-1, the J gene TRBJ1-5; a possible D gene is TRBD1 (5 bases). The TCR was taken from an adult in good health. CDR3 sequence: CASSESSGKSSQPQHF. The CDR3 nucleotides are TGTGCCAGCAGTGAATCTTCAGGGAAGAGCAGTCAGCCCCAGCATTTT.